This T cell receptor beta chain was recovered during a study of PD-1 blockade in classical Hodgkin lymphoma. The time point was: newly diagnosed, previously untreated cHL patient sample. The CDR3 has 15 amino acids. Per germline, CDR1 SEHNR and CDR2 FQNEAQ (reference sequence). V lost 1 base and J lost 7, with 13 bases in between. Generated by immunoSEQ multiplex PCR, the TCRdb table keeps only in-frame clones and is missing some. The sample has some 70,000 clones, over 90% seen once. The V gene is TRBV7-9, the J gene TRBJ1-4; a weak D match, TRBD1 (5 bases). The receptor comes from a human donor with classical Hodgkin lymphoma. The material sequenced was peripheral blood mononuclear cells (PBMCs). The CDR3 region has the DNA TGTGCCAGCAGCTTAGAGGGACTGAGAATTGAAAAACTGTTTTTT. It encodes CASSLEGLRIEKLFF.